This TCR beta chain was sequenced during a study of T cell responses to AZD1222 COVID-19 vaccine. General observations from the study: Females made up more of the donors, who were largely white British, and clonal diversity may have come out too low.

V was pared by 5 bases and J by 6 bases, with 5 bases of the junction left unmatched. This CDR3 has 15 amino acids. Germline CDR1 KGHSH, CDR2 LQKENI. To note about this clone: Its antigen remains unidentified.

Clones were sequenced by immunoSEQ multiplex PCR, and TCRdb holds only the in-frame ones, with some missing. The sample contains 100,000 or so clones, approximately 90% of which appear only once. This receptor was obtained from an adult who received the AZD1222 COVID-19 vaccine. The sequencing here drew on peripheral blood, taken 28 days after the second AZD1222 dose. This chain uses TRBV18 with TRBJ1-5; 12 bases agree with TRBD1. The CDR3 here is CASSTGTGGSQPQHF. CDR3 bases: TGTGCCAGCTCAACCGGGACAGGGGGCTCTCAGCCCCAGCATTTT.